These 4 T cell receptor beta chains were sequenced from one sample in a study of T-cell memory formation after mild COVID-19. In TCRdb, the 5' RACE reads were re-called with MiXCR into one record per CDR3 protein. This table holds some 130,000 distinct CDR3 sequences, almost 25% found once. The sample comprised PBMCs or a T cell subset sorted from them (not recorded which). These receptors were collected from an adult woman who had mild COVID-19 (a few samples of this study predate the infection). Cell type and time point are not known.

This clonotype has more than one count but fewer than ten. The gene calls are TRBV7-9 and TRBJ1-1, with D maybe TRBD1 (6 bases). Germline CDR1 and CDR2: SEHNR and FQNEAQ (reference sequence). The germline V and J ends were trimmed by 5 bases and 1 base, with 11 bases remaining between them. This CDR3 is built from 14 residues. CDR3 in amino acids: CASSHRGANTEAFF. In nucleotides, the CDR3 is TGTGCCAGCAGCCATAGGGGGGCGAACACTGAAGCTTTCTTT.

This clonotype was counted only a few times. The gene calls are TRBV7-3 and TRBJ2-2; 9 bases line up with TRBD2. The CDR3 contains 17 residues. V dropped 4 bases and J dropped 4; count of bases not matched to a gene: 10. CDR1 is SGHTA, CDR2 FQGTGA, per germline. The CDR3 DNA is TGTGCCAGCAGCTCGCCCACTGGCGGGGGGGCCACCGGGGAGCTGTTTTTT. It yields the protein CASSSPTGGGATGELFF. The variable domain in full, with the rest retrieved from reference TRBV7-3 and TRBJ2-2, is GAGVSQTPSNKVTEKGKYVELRCDPISGHTALYWYRQSLGQGPEFLIYFQGTGAADDSGLPNDRFFAVRPEGSVSTLKIQRTERGDSAVYLCASSSPTGGGATGELFFGEGSRLTVL.

This clonotype was seen only once. The chain links TRBV4-1 to TRBJ2-7, with TRBD1 as a possible D gene (6 bases). Between the trimmed V and J ends, which lost 4 bases and 5 bases, there was a span of 18 bases. The CDR3 is 15 residues long. Germline V CDR1 and CDR2: MGHRA, YSYEKL. CDR3 region: CASSPWSGTSDEQYF. As DNA, the CDR3 is TGCGCCAGCAGCCCATGGTCCGGGACAAGCGACGAGCAGTACTTC.

This clonotype occurred a few times. V gene TRBV29-1 combines with J gene TRBJ2-1; perhaps TRBD2 as D (6 bases). Germline values: CDR1 SQVTM, CDR2 ANQGSEA. This CDR3 region has 13 residues. V was pared by 4 bases and J by 10 bases, with 17 bases between. CDR3 nucleotides: TGCAGCGTTGGGGGACTCAGGATTGGAGAGCAGTTCTTC. This codes for CSVGGLRIGEQFF.